The 10 T cell receptor beta chains listed next were all sequenced from one sample in a study of blood T cells in healthy people across ages. Using a J-beta primer mix together with a sample-barcoded 5' primer, a second PCR was run for roughly 7 to 11 cycles. TCRdb processed the 5' RACE reads anew with MiXCR; each CDR3 protein has one entry. This sample has hundreds of thousands of distinct CDR3 sequences; approximately 31% occur once, and the top ten carry 15%. The sample comprised blood. The origin of the receptors is a woman aged 80 or over in good health.

This sequence joins TRBV29-1 and TRBJ2-1; possible D gene TRBD2, 6 bases. V was trimmed by 6 bases and J by 7 bases, leaving 7 bases between them. CDR1 and CDR2 (germline): SQVTM, ANQGSEA. The CDR3 sequence is 10 residues long. CDR3 region: CSVEGNEQFF. For the CDR3, the DNA is TGCAGCGTGGAGGGGAATGAGCAGTTCTTC.

Notes on this clonotype: A read error may be the cause here, since a much bigger clone is one base away. The CDR3 spells CASSSGTGGGETQYF. The DNA of the CDR3 is TGCGCCAGCAGCTCCGGGACAGGGGGCGGCGAGACCCAGTACTTC. V usage is TRBV4-1 and J usage is TRBJ2-5; TRBD1 aligns across 12 bases. The V and J ends lost 5 bases and 5 bases, in that order; junction bases with no gene match: 6. This CDR3 region has 15 residues. Germline CDR1 is MGHRA and CDR2 is YSYEKL.

This clonotype was observed many times. The CDR3 is CSASNPNNEQFF. CDR3 sequence (DNA): TGCAGTGCTAGCAACCCAAACAATGAGCAGTTCTTC. This chain links TRBV20-1 with TRBJ2-1; unclear D gene. The CDR3 totals 12 residues. The V end was cut by 3 bases, the J end by 5 bases, with 8 bases between. Germline-derived CDR1 and CDR2 are DFQATT and SNEGSKA (reference sequence).

In this sample, this clonotype turned up once. The genes are TRBV5-6 and TRBJ2-3; TRBD1 is a possible D gene (5 bases). Trimming took 4 bases from V and 2 from J, leaving 14 bases between them. Germline V lookup: CDR1 SGHDT, CDR2 YYEEEE. CDR3 length: 15 amino acids. The CDR3 DNA reads as TGTGCCAGCAGCCTGAACAGGAGATCCACAGATACGCAGTATTTT. Its translation: CASSLNRRSTDTQYF.

This clonotype occurred many times. The chain is built from TRBV4-3 and TRBJ2-7; D may be TRBD1 or TRBD2 (6 bases each). Per germline, CDR1 LGHNA and CDR2 YSLEER. This CDR3 contains 14 residues. Deletions cut 2 bases from V and 4 bases from J, with 12 bases between. The CDR3 loop is CASSQNQGRYEQYF. DNA of the CDR3: TGCGCCAGCAGCCAAAATCAGGGGAGGTACGAGCAGTACTTC.

V is TRBV29-1 and J is TRBJ2-7; the D gene is possibly TRBD1 (6 bases). The germline V gene encodes CDR1 SQVTM and CDR2 ANQGSEA. Trimming pared 1 base from V and 0 bases from J, leaving 16 bases between. The CDR3 length is 16 residues. CDR3 nucleotide sequence: TGCAGCGTTGAAGGCTTGTCACAGGGAGACTCCTACGAGCAGTACTTC. Its protein product is CSVEGLSQGDSYEQYF.

This clonotype appeared many times. V is TRBV20-1 and J is TRBJ2-6; 12 bases are shared with TRBD1. J gave up 0 bases and V 5 bases, and 11 bases lay outside the gene matches. This CDR3 comprises 19 residues. Per the germline V gene, CDR1 is DFQATT and CDR2 is SNEGSKA (reference sequence). The CDR3 coding sequence is TGCAGTGCTGTGACCGGGACAGGGGGCTTAAGCTCTGGGGCCAACGTCCTGACTTTC. This gives the protein CSAVTGTGGLSSGANVLTF.

Points on this clonotype: This could be a read error, since a much larger clone is one nucleotide away. This chain uses TRBV6-1 with TRBJ2-1; D may be TRBD1 or TRBD2 (6 bases each). The better agreement between TRBJ2-7 and the DNA end casts doubt on the J call. This CDR3 is 15 amino acids long. Germline V gene data show CDR1 as MNHNS and CDR2 as SASEGT. The CDR3 nucleotides read TGTGCCAGCAGCCCCGGGGGCCGATCATACAATGAGCAGTACTTC. Translated, it gives CASSPGGRSYNEQYF.

Concerning this clonotype: A much larger clone is a single base away; this may be a read error. The chain uses TRBV9 and TRBJ2-3, with 10 bases fitting TRBD2. CDR1 and CDR2 from the germline V gene are SGDLS and YYNGEE. This CDR3 region has 17 residues. The CDR3 nucleotides are TGTGCCTGCAGCGTAAGAAGCGGGGGGGCCAGCACAGATACGCAGTATTTT. Its translation is CACSVRSGGASTDTQYF.

V usage is TRBV7-2 and J usage is TRBJ1-1; no firm D call. This CDR3 has 14 residues. V was shortened by 2 bases and J by 5 bases, with 12 bases between the two germline ends. Germline loops: CDR1 SGHTA, CDR2 FQGNSA. In DNA form, the CDR3 reads TGTGCCAGCAGCTTAAACGTCCCCGGGACTGAAGCTTTCTTT. It encodes CASSLNVPGTEAFF.